This T cell receptor (beta chain) was identified during a study of cytomegalovirus exposure and HLA in healthy donors. 13 Jbeta primers and 60 Vbeta primers were used for the PCR. Sequenced by immunoSEQ multiplex PCR; TCRdb stores in-frame clones only, minus some. The repertoire consists of about 84,000 clones, with over 80% occurring once and the leading ten covering around 2.5%. This clone showed up just once. The antigen remains unidentified. Study-level findings and limits: Reports state that TCR beta sequences accurately predicted most subjects' HLA-A and HLA-B alleles. Trimming of TCR beta V- and J-genes showed a link, identified in a later analysis, to a missense DCLRE1C variant.

Sample: PBMCs. The receptor comes from a man younger than 35 in good health and CMV-seronegative.

CDR3 protein: CASKGHPASTDTQYF. The CDR3 DNA follows: TGTGCCAGCAAAGGACACCCCGCTAGCACAGATACGCAGTATTTT. The chain joins TRBV5-5 to TRBJ2-3; the D gene is possibly TRBD1 (5 bases). The CDR3 has 15 amino acids. Trimming removed 6 bases from V and 0 bases from J, with 14 bases in between. The germline V gene has CDR1 SGHKS and CDR2 YYEKEE (reference sequence).